A single sample is the source of the 22 T cell receptor beta chains below, sequenced in a study of cytotoxic CD8 clonotypes in ibrutinib-treated CLL. Assay used: immunoSEQ multiplex PCR; TCRdb lists only in-frame clones, some missing. The repertoire consists of some 300,000 clones, with 70% to 80% occurring once and the leading ten covering under 8.5%. The sample in question was PBMCs, obtained before ibrutinib treatment. These receptors came from a human donor with chronic lymphocytic leukemia.

V gene TRBV6-5 combines with J gene TRBJ1-2; no reliable D call. V lost 7 bases and J lost 4, with 13 bases in between. This CDR3 has 13 residues. The germline V gene encodes CDR1 MNHEY and CDR2 SVGAGI. The CDR3 loop is CASMRGPIYGYTF. The CDR3 nucleotides are TGTGCCAGCATGAGAGGGCCTATCTATGGCTACACCTTC.

The rearrangement uses TRBV7-2 and TRBJ1-2; 7 nucleotides agree with TRBD1. Germline V gene lookup returns CDR1 SGHTA and CDR2 FQGNSA. Trimming removed 5 bases from V and 4 bases from J; junction bases left unmatched: 7. The CDR3 extends over 14 amino acids. The DNA for the CDR3 is TGTGCCAGCAGCCCCAACAGGGGTTCCTATGGCTACACCTTC. Protein sequence: CASSPNRGSYGYTF.

The chain couples TRBV6-1 to TRBJ1-4; a weak D match, TRBD1 (6 bases). Between the trimmed V and J ends, which lost 8 bases and 5 bases, there was a span of 15 bases. Germline-derived CDR1 and CDR2 are MNHNS and SASEGT. The CDR3 covers 14 residues. CDR3 in DNA: TGTGCCAGCGGCGACAGGAGTTTAAATGAAAAACTGTTTTTT. Translating gives CASGDRSLNEKLFF.

The chain is built from TRBV11-3 and TRBJ2-1; the match to TRBD2 covers 7 bases. This CDR3 has 11 amino acids. CDR1 and CDR2 from the germline V gene are SGHNT and YENEEA. Germline trimming cut 5 bases from V and 12 bases from J; bases unmatched to any gene: 4. CDR3 sequence: CASSLGTTQFF. In nucleotides, the CDR3 is TGTGCCAGCAGCCTTGGGACTACGCAGTTCTTC.

The V and J genes are TRBV29-1 and TRBJ2-7; TRBD2 matches at 9 bases. Germline CDR1 SQVTM, CDR2 ANQGSEA. The CDR3 is 15 residues long. Trimming at V came to 6 bases and at J to 8 bases, leaving 17 bases not matched to a gene. This CDR3 reads CSVTPRLAAESKQYF. In DNA form, the CDR3 reads TGCAGCGTCACCCCGAGACTAGCGGCAGAATCGAAGCAGTACTTC.

Only a few counts were recorded for this clone. This rearrangement joins TRBV2 to TRBJ1-1; D may be TRBD1 (5 bases). Germline V CDR1 and CDR2: SNHLY, FYNNEI. This CDR3 contains 14 residues. The V and J ends lost 3 bases and 2 bases respectively, with 10 bases between them. The CDR3 coding sequence is TGTGCCAGCAGTGAGGGACTACCCAACACTGAAGCTTTCTTT. Its protein product is CASSEGLPNTEAFF.

CDR3 coding DNA: TGTGCCAGCAGCCGAAATCGGGGGGACAATGAGCAGTTCTTC. Encoded protein: CASSRNRGDNEQFF. The rearrangement uses TRBV7-2 and TRBJ2-1, with TRBD2 matching 7 bases. The J segment lost 5 bases and the V segment lost 5 bases, leaving 6 bases of the junction unmatched. Germline-derived CDR1 and CDR2 are SGHTA and FQGNSA. The CDR3 length is 14 residues.

V and J are TRBV5-5 and TRBJ1-2; tentative D call: TRBD1 (5 bases). The germline CDR1 and CDR2 sequences are SGHKS and YYEKEE (reference sequence). This CDR3 region has 13 residues. Trimming shortened V by 4 bases and J by 4 bases, and 11 bases separated the two germline ends. CDR3 sequence: CASSRGRSYGYTF. In DNA form, the CDR3 reads TGTGCCAGCAGCCGGGGACGGAGCTATGGCTACACCTTC.

The chain links TRBV29-1 to TRBJ2-3; D remains ambiguous. V lost 0 bases and J 2 bases, leaving 12 bases between the germline ends. Germline V lookup: CDR1 SQVTM, CDR2 ANQGSEA. There are 15 residues in the CDR3. Here the CDR3 reads CSVEEPASLTDTQYF. The CDR3 DNA reads as TGCAGCGTTGAAGAACCGGCTAGTCTCACAGATACGCAGTATTTT.

The V and J genes are TRBV2 and TRBJ1-2; the D gene is possibly TRBD1 (6 bases). Germline CDR1 SNHLY, CDR2 FYNNEI. The length of the CDR3 is 13 residues. The V gene lost 6 bases and the J gene lost 4 bases, with 12 bases spanning the gap. CDR3 bases: TGTGCCAGCAGATACAGGGCGTCCTATGGCTACACCTTC. As protein: CASRYRASYGYTF.

This clone was counted a few times. The V and J genes are TRBV27 and TRBJ1-5; 7 nucleotides line up with TRBD1. The CDR3 covers 19 residues. V dropped 5 bases and J dropped 0; count of bases not matched to a gene: 16. Germline-derived CDR1 and CDR2 are MNHEY and SMNVEV (reference sequence). CDR3 region: CASSPRIGGQPYSNQPQHF. The CDR3 coding sequence is TGTGCCAGCAGTCCTCGGATAGGGGGACAGCCATATAGCAATCAGCCCCAGCATTTT.

The sample holds a few counts of this clone. The V call is TRBV9, the J call TRBJ2-7; 7 nucleotides agree with TRBD2. Germline V gene sequence: CDR1 SGDLS, CDR2 YYNGEE. Trimming cost V 0 bases and J 2 bases; bases outside gene matches: 5. This CDR3 has 15 residues. DNA for the CDR3: TGTGCCAGCAGCGTAGGGGTAGCGGGCACCTACGAGCAGTACTTC. This gives the protein CASSVGVAGTYEQYF.

V gene TRBV7-9 combines with J gene TRBJ1-2; D possibly corresponds to TRBD1 (6 bases). The CDR3 covers 19 residues. Germline lookup yields CDR1 SEHNR and CDR2 FQNEAQ (reference sequence). The germline V and J ends were trimmed by 5 bases and 7 bases, with 32 bases remaining between them. CDR3 residues: CASSPNRRSGAGADSGYTF. As DNA, the CDR3 is TGTGCCAGCAGCCCTAACCGTAGAAGCGGGGCAGGGGCAGATAGTGGCTACACCTTC.

V usage is TRBV5-1 and J usage is TRBJ2-4; a weak D match, TRBD1 (6 bases). Germline V lookup: CDR1 SGHRS, CDR2 YFSETQ. This CDR3 contains 19 residues. The V gene lost 0 bases and the J gene lost 0 bases, with 19 bases spanning the gap. CDR3 bases: TGCGCCAGCAGCTTGGACGACCTCACAGGGAAACTAGCCAAAAACATTCAGTACTTC. Its protein product is CASSLDDLTGKLAKNIQYF.

The V and J genes are TRBV6-6 and TRBJ1-5; tentatively, D is TRBD1 (5 bases). Germline CDR1 and CDR2: MNHNY and SVGAGI (reference sequence). The V end was cut by 10 bases, the J end by 7 bases, with 20 bases between. The CDR3 contains 14 residues. CDR3 loop: CATRPGFRGQPQHF. The DNA for the CDR3 is TGTGCCACCAGACCAGGGTTTCGGGGCCAGCCCCAGCATTTT.

The V gene is TRBV4-3, the J gene TRBJ2-7; TRBD1 aligns across 8 bases. Germline CDR1 and CDR2: LGHNA and YSLEER. With V trimmed by 3 bases and J by 7 bases, 5 bases remained unmatched. There are 13 residues in the CDR3. The CDR3: CASSQRQGSEQYF. CDR3 DNA sequence: TGCGCCAGCAGCCAGAGACAGGGGAGTGAGCAGTACTTC.

The chain combines TRBV15 with TRBJ2-7; D is ambiguous. Germline values: CDR1 LNHNV, CDR2 YYDKDF (reference sequence). The CDR3 length is 19 residues. The V and J ends lost 2 bases and 6 bases respectively, with 29 bases between them. CDR3 residues: CATSRTTPGPGVYWGEQYF. For the CDR3, the DNA is TGTGCCACCAGCAGAACAACACCGGGCCCCGGAGTTTATTGGGGCGAGCAGTACTTC.

The V and J genes are TRBV5-1 and TRBJ2-7; unclear D gene. The CDR3 is 15 residues long. Trimming cost V 1 base and J 2 bases, with 13 bases left between them. The V gene's germline CDR1 is SGHRS and CDR2 YFSETQ. The CDR3 loop reads CASSLLSVETYEQYF. CDR3 DNA: TGCGCCAGCAGCTTGTTGAGCGTGGAGACCTACGAGCAGTACTTC.

The chain recombines TRBV6-6 with TRBJ2-7; TRBD2 matches 15 bases. This CDR3 is 16 amino acids long. In germline, CDR1 is MNHNY, CDR2 SVGAGI (reference sequence). V shed 6 bases and J 6 bases; nucleotides not matched to a gene: 9. DNA of the CDR3: TGTGCCAGCAGCCCCGCCGGACTAGCGGGAGGGAGCGAGCAGTACTTC. Protein sequence: CASSPAGLAGGSEQYF.

In its sample, this clone was seen a few times. The V call is TRBV20-1, the J call TRBJ2-1; tentatively, D is TRBD2 (6 bases). The CDR3 spans 11 residues. Trimming stripped 1 base from V and 12 bases from J, with 10 bases between. In germline, CDR1 is DFQATT, CDR2 SNEGSKA (reference sequence). CDR3 nucleotide sequence: TGCAGTGCTAGAGTGATGGGGGGGCAGTTCTTC. This gives the protein CSARVMGGQFF.

The chain employs TRBV5-4 and TRBJ2-7; D may be TRBD1 (6 bases). Deletions cut 0 bases from V and 0 bases from J, with 7 bases between. This CDR3 region has 14 residues. Looked up from germline, CDR1 is SGHNT and CDR2 is YYREEE (reference sequence). The CDR3 DNA is TGTGCCAGCAGCTTGGGACAGGTCTCCTACGAGCAGTACTTC. Protein: CASSLGQVSYEQYF.

The chain uses TRBV7-2 and TRBJ2-3, with D unresolved. The CDR3 consists of 17 residues. Trimming pared 5 bases from V and 2 bases from J, leaving 20 bases between. The germline CDR1 and CDR2 sequences are SGHTA and FQGNSA. CDR3 in amino acids: CASSTRLGSGYTDTQYF. The DNA for the CDR3 is TGTGCCAGCAGCACCCGTCTTGGGTCCGGGTACACAGATACGCAGTATTTT. The whole variable domain, filled in from reference TRBV7-2 and TRBJ2-3, reads GAGVSQSPSNKVTEKGKDVELRCDPISGHTALYWYRQSLGQGLEFLIYFQGNSAPDKSGLPSDRFSAERTGGSVSTLTIQRTQQEDSAVYLCASSTRLGSGYTDTQYFGPGTRLTVL.